This T cell receptor (beta chain) came from a study of control samples from healthy donors and cancer patients. Generated by immunoSEQ multiplex PCR, the TCRdb table keeps only in-frame clones and is missing some. The sample yields about 130,000 clones, over 80% seen once. There are 18 residues in the CDR3. Trimming removed 2 bases from V and 1 base from J; junction bases left unmatched: 10. Germline V gives CDR1 LGHNA, CDR2 YSLEER. The source material was PBMCs. This sequence originates from a man aged 80 or over with head and neck cancer. The chain is built from TRBV4-3 and TRBJ2-7; 11 bases are shared with TRBD2. The CDR3 sequence is CASSQRLILAGESYEQYF. In nucleotides, the CDR3 is TGCGCCAGCAGCCAACGACTTATACTAGCGGGAGAGTCCTACGAGCAGTACTTC.